A single sample gave rise to the 9 T cell receptor beta chains below, sequenced in a study of shared clonotypes between healthy human individuals. Profiled with immunoSEQ multiplex PCR; TCRdb holds only in-frame clones, not every one. The sample carries roughly 1,500,000 clones, nearly 99% recorded once. Sequencing was performed on naive CD4+ T cells sorted from blood. Subset denoted: CD45RA+ positively selected. These receptors were obtained from a young man in good health.

This CDR3 is CASSPKGGSGTDTQYF. CDR3 nucleotides: TGTGCCAGCTCACCAAAGGGAGGGAGTGGCACAGATACGCAGTATTTT. V is TRBV18 and J is TRBJ2-3; 7 bases match TRBD2. The V segment lost 2 bases and the J segment 1 base; nucleotides outside the gene matches: 6. Germline-derived CDR1 and CDR2 are KGHSH and LQKENI. The CDR3 extends over 16 amino acids. The complete variable domain, with remaining parts taken from reference TRBV18 and TRBJ2-3, reads NAGVMQNPRHLVRRRGQEARLRCSPMKGHSHVYWYRQLPEEGLKFMVYLQKENIIDESGMPKERFSAEFPKEGPSILRIQQVVRGDSAAYFCASSPKGGSGTDTQYFGPGTRLTVL.

The rearrangement uses TRBV6-1 and TRBJ2-2; TRBD2 agrees at 13 bases. This CDR3 spans 16 amino acids. Germline lookup yields CDR1 MNHNS and CDR2 SASEGT. The V and J ends lost 4 bases and 7 bases, in that order; junction bases with no gene match: 6. In nucleotides, the CDR3 is TGTGCCAGCAGTGGAGGACTAGCGGGAGTCTACGGGGAGCTGTTTTTT. Translated: CASSGGLAGVYGELFF.

This chain joins TRBV9 and TRBJ2-1; 7 bases map to TRBD2. With 1 base clipped from V and 4 bases from J, the junction kept 8 bases outside the gene matches. The CDR3 runs to 16 residues. Germline V lookup: CDR1 SGDLS, CDR2 YYNGEE. For the CDR3, the DNA is TGTGCCAGCAGCGTATCACTCCGGCGGGAGTACAATGAGCAGTTCTTC. The encoded protein is CASSVSLRREYNEQFF.

As to this clone: Other DNA sequences in this sample translate to the same CDR3. This chain connects TRBV19 to TRBJ2-7; TRBD1 might be the D (6 bases). Trimming shortened V by 3 bases and J by 4 bases, and 16 bases separated the two germline ends. Germline assignment: CDR1 LNHDA and CDR2 SQIVND (reference sequence). CDR3 size: 15 residues. The chain's CDR3 is CASSIGGQGDYEQYF. CDR3 DNA: TGTGCCAGTAGTATTGGGGGACAAGGGGATTACGAGCAGTACTTC.

This chain links TRBV27 with TRBJ2-5; maybe TRBD2 (6 bases). V dropped 5 bases and J dropped 3 bases, with 25 bases sitting between them. This CDR3 spans 18 amino acids. In germline, CDR1 is MNHEY, CDR2 SMNVEV (reference sequence). The CDR3 DNA reads TGTGCCAGCAGTCCTCGGGGCAGAGCAACCGGGAGAGAAGAGACCCAGTACTTC. This encodes CASSPRGRATGREETQYF.

The rearrangement links TRBV5-6 to TRBJ1-5; possible D gene TRBD1, 5 bases. The CDR3 consists of 15 residues. In germline, CDR1 is SGHDT, CDR2 YYEEEE. Trimming pared 1 base from V and 6 bases from J, leaving 14 bases between. The DNA of the CDR3 is TGTGCCAGCAGCTTGAGGGGACCGCTGAGTCAGCCCCAGCATTTT. This translates into CASSLRGPLSQPQHF.

This rearrangement joins TRBV29-1 to TRBJ2-5; 9 nucleotides align to TRBD2. The CDR3 spans 13 residues. V lost 6 bases and J lost 2; bases outside the gene matches: 4. CDR1 is SQVTM, CDR2 ANQGSEA, per germline. The CDR3 sequence is CSVRGGAQETQYF. Written as DNA, the CDR3 is TGCAGCGTGCGGGGGGGCGCACAAGAGACCCAGTACTTC.

As DNA, the CDR3 is TGCGCCAGCAGCATGACAGATTCCAACACTGAAGCTTTCTTT. It codes for CASSMTDSNTEAFF. The genes are TRBV5-1 and TRBJ1-1; tentative D call: TRBD1 (5 bases). Germline V lookup: CDR1 SGHRS, CDR2 YFSETQ. V lost 4 bases and J lost 2, with 12 bases in between. The CDR3 sequence is 14 residues long.

The V call is TRBV20-1, the J call TRBJ2-7, with a possible D match to TRBD2 (6 bases). The germline CDR1 and CDR2 sequences are DFQATT and SNEGSKA (reference sequence). The CDR3 is 11 amino acids. Trimming cost V 2 bases and J 11 bases, with 13 bases left between them. The CDR3 DNA reads TGCAGTGCTAGATTAGCGGCGCCGGAGTACTTC. This encodes CSARLAAPEYF.